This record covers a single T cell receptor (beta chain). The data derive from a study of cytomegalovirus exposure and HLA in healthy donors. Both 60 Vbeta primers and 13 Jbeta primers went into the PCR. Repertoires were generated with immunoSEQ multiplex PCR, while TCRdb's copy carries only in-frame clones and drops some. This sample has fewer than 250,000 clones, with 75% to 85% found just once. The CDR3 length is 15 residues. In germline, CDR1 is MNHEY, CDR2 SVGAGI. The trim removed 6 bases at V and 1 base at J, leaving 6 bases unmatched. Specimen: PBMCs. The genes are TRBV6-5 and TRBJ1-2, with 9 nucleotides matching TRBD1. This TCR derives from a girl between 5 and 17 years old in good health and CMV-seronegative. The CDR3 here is CASSSGTGFNYGYTF. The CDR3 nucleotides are TGTGCCAGCAGCTCCGGGACAGGGTTTAACTATGGCTACACCTTC.